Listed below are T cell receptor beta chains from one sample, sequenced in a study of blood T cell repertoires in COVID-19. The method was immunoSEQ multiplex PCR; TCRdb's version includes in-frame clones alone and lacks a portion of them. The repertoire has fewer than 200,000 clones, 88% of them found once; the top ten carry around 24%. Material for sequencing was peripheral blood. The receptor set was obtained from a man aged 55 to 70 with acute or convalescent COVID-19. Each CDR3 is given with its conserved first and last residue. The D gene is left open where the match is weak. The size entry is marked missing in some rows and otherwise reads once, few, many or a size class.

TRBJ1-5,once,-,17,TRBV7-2,CASSHRGDPSSNQPQHF,TGTGCCAGCAGCCACCGGGGGGACCCATCTAGCAATCAGCCCCAGCATTTT
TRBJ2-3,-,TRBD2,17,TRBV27,CASSYGVGAGGTDTQYF,TGTGCCAGCAGTTATGGGGTAGGAGCGGGGGGCACAGATACGCAGTATTTT
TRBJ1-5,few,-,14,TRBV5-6,CASSFSGYNQPQHF,TGTGCCAGCAGCTTTTCAGGGTACAATCAGCCCCAGCATTTT
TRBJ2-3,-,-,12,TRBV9,CASSVATDTQYF,TGTGCCAGCAGCGTAGCGACAGATACGCAGTATTTT
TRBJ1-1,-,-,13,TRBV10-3,CATSPPLNTEAFF,TGTGCCACTTCCCCCCCCCTAAACACTGAAGCTTTCTTT
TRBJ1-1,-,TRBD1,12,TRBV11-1,CASSERDREAFF,TGTGCCAGCAGCGAACGGGACAGGGAAGCTTTCTTT
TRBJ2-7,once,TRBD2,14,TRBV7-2,CASSWLAGFYEQYF,TGTGCCAGCAGCTGGCTAGCGGGGTTCTACGAGCAGTACTTC
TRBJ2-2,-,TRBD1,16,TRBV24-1,CATSDPGTGITGELFF,TGTGCCACCAGTGATCCCGGGACAGGGATCACCGGGGAGCTGTTTTTT
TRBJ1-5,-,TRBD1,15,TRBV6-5,CASSRTGGSNQPQHF,TGTGCCAGCAGCCGGACAGGGGGGAGCAATCAGCCCCAGCATTTT
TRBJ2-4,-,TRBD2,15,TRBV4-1,CASSRTGLAENIQYF,TGCGCCAGCAGCCGAACGGGACTAGCGGAAAACATTCAGTACTTC
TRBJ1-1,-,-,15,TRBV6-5,CASSYSAGMNTEAFF,TGTGCCAGCAGTTACTCCGCAGGGATGAACACTGAAGCTTTCTTT
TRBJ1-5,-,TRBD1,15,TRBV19,CASSSGTGGNQPQHF,TGTGCCAGTAGTAGTGGGACAGGGGGCAATCAGCCCCAGCATTTT
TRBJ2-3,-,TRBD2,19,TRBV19,CASSISASGLTTSTDTQYF,TGTGCCAGTAGTATTTCGGCTAGCGGACTTACCACTAGCACAGATACGCAGTATTTT
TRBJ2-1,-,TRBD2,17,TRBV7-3,CASSLKLAGSSYNEQFF,TGTGCCAGCAGCTTAAAACTAGCGGGGAGCTCCTACAATGAGCAGTTCTTC